These 9 T cell receptor beta chains were all obtained from the same sample, sequenced in a study of post-analysis software for immune sequencing data (dated by TCRdb to about 2015). These receptors have no known antigen. Study-wide findings and limitations: Four to six TRBV segments, including TRBV5-6, TRBV5-1 and TRBV20-1, were significantly more frequent in patients than controls.

The library was made by PCR. The reads were generated on an Illumina HiSeq 2500. To reduce PCR and sequencing biases, unique molecular identifiers were built into the TCR beta cDNA libraries. TCRdb redid the processing of the public reads, applying fastp at Q25 and MiXCR, and retained in-frame beta chains. Rows merge per CDR3 protein into single entries with the most common DNA and genes. The sample table lists roughly 600,000 distinct CDR3 sequences, 40% to 50% of them with a count of one. Clones ranked in the top ten supply around 1.7% of the sample. The sequencing sample was made of blood. The receptors derive from a girl aged 10-17 years with multiple sclerosis.

This clonotype occurred a few times. V gene TRBV12-3 or TRBV12-4 combines with J gene TRBJ1-1, with D possibly TRBD1 on 5 matching bases. V was clipped by 6 bases and J by 4 bases, with 12 bases between them. The CDR3 totals 13 residues. The CDR3 region is CASRSNRGTEAFF. CDR3 coding DNA: TGTGCCAGCAGGAGTAATAGGGGCACTGAAGCTTTCTTT.

A few counts support this clonotype. The chain combines TRBV12-3 or TRBV12-4 with TRBJ2-7, with 7 bases identical to TRBD2. The V and J ends lost 5 bases and 5 bases, in that order; junction bases with no gene match: 15. CDR3 length: 16 residues. The CDR3 DNA follows: TGTGCCAGCAGTCTCCGCGGGGGTCCGAATCCCCACGAGCAGTACTTC. Protein sequence: CASSLRGGPNPHEQYF.

This clonotype showed up many times. This chain links TRBV12-3 or TRBV12-4 with TRBJ2-3, with D uncertain. V dropped 5 bases and J dropped 0 bases, with 3 bases sitting between them. CDR3 length: 12 residues. The CDR3 nucleotides are TGTGCCAGCAGTACTAGCACAGATACGCAGTATTTT. This codes for CASSTSTDTQYF.

V usage is TRBV4-2 and J usage is TRBJ2-1; the D call may be TRBD1 or TRBD2 (5 bases each). Germline CDR1 LGHNA, CDR2 YNFKEQ. This CDR3 has 14 residues. Deletions cut 4 bases from V and 4 bases from J, with 11 bases between. The CDR3 DNA is TGTGCCAGCAGCCGTCGGGGACCTTACAATGAGCAGTTCTTC. This gives the protein CASSRRGPYNEQFF.

Comment on this clonotype: Germline is not matched at one junction end, which may reflect a read error. V and J are TRBV29-1 and TRBJ2-1; D remains unclear. The CDR3 loop spans 14 amino acids. The germline V gene has CDR1 SQVTM and CDR2 ANQGSEA. In nucleotides, the CDR3 is TGCAGCGTTGAGGGCGGCGCAGCCTACAGTGAGCAGTTCTTC. Its protein is CSVEGGAAYSEQFF.

The chain couples TRBV10-3 to TRBJ1-2; D is unresolved. Deletions cut 2 bases from V and 6 bases from J, with 16 bases between. The CDR3 is 15 amino acids. Per germline, CDR1 ENHRY and CDR2 SYGVKD. The CDR3 DNA follows: TGTGCCATCAGTGAGGGGGAGAGAGGTTCGGATGGCTACACCTTC. It codes for CAISEGERGSDGYTF.

This clonotype was observed a few times. This rearrangement joins TRBV7-9 to TRBJ2-5; maybe TRBD2 (6 bases). The CDR3 is 14 residues long. The V and J ends lost 5 bases and 2 bases respectively, with 12 bases between them. Germline assignment: CDR1 SEHNR and CDR2 FQNEAQ (reference sequence). The CDR3 protein is CASSPRRGQETQYF. In DNA, the CDR3 is TGTGCCAGCAGCCCTCGGAGGGGTCAAGAGACCCAGTACTTC.

The chain joins TRBV6-5 to TRBJ2-2, with 9 bases that match TRBD1. V lost 5 bases to trimming and J lost 4 bases; unmatched junction nucleotides: 5. CDR3 size: 15 residues. Germline assignment: CDR1 MNHEY and CDR2 SVGAGI. CDR3 sequence reads: CASSDPGQGTGELFF. Written as DNA, the CDR3 is TGTGCCAGCAGTGACCCGGGACAGGGCACCGGGGAGCTGTTTTTT.

This rearrangement joins TRBV7-7 to TRBJ2-3; D is unresolved. This CDR3 has 14 residues. V was clipped by 5 bases and J by 5 bases, with 14 bases between them. The germline V gene has CDR1 SSHAT and CDR2 FNYEAQ (reference sequence). CDR3 coding DNA: TGTGCCAGCAGCCCAGGCGTCTTTAAAGATACGCAGTATTTT. Its protein product is CASSPGVFKDTQYF.